Below are 18 T cell receptor beta chains sequenced from a single sample in a study of T-cell memory formation after mild COVID-19. TCRdb used MiXCR to reprocess the 5' RACE reads, holding one entry per CDR3 protein. This table has around 320,000 distinct CDR3 sequences, 28% appearing once. The sample comprised PBMCs or a T cell subset sorted from them (not recorded which). The receptors shown here come from an adult woman who had mild COVID-19 (a few samples of this study predate the infection). Cell type and time point are not known.

This clonotype was counted between two and nine times. The chain links TRBV12-5 to TRBJ1-5; 9 nucleotides align to TRBD1. The CDR3 loop spans 18 amino acids. Unmatched junction bases numbered 15, after V lost 3 bases and J lost 6 bases. Germline CDR1 and CDR2: LGHNT and FRNRAP. CDR3 in amino acids: CASGLGWRETGGGQPQHF. The CDR3 DNA is TGTGCTAGTGGTTTAGGATGGCGCGAAACAGGGGGCGGTCAGCCCCAGCATTTT.

The chain has TRBV12-3 or TRBV12-4 and TRBJ2-1; no reliable D call. The CDR3 contains 15 residues. V shed 6 bases and J shed 0 bases, with 12 bases lying between them. CDR3 amino acids: CASRFDMSSYNEQFF. The DNA of the CDR3 is TGTGCCAGCAGGTTCGACATGAGCTCCTACAATGAGCAGTTCTTC.

The CDR3 loop reads CASSQWPRGGNEQFF. CDR3 DNA: TGCGCCAGCAGCCAATGGCCCCGGGGGGGCAATGAGCAGTTCTTC. The J gene is TRBJ2-1, the V gene TRBV4-1; TRBD2 aligns across 8 bases. The germline V gene encodes CDR1 MGHRA and CDR2 YSYEKL. J gave up 6 bases and V 2 bases, and 6 bases lay outside the gene matches. The CDR3 contains 15 residues.

The chain links TRBV6-2 or TRBV6-3 to TRBJ2-5; D could derive from TRBD1 or TRBD2 (5 bases each). Trimming removed 10 bases at V and 3 bases at J, with 18 bases between. Per germline, CDR1 MNHEY and CDR2 SVGEGT. The CDR3 totals 14 residues. The CDR3 DNA reads as TGTGCCACAGCACGCAGGGCCGGGAAAGAGACCCAGTACTTC. Translating gives CATARRAGKETQYF.

This clonotype was seen repeatedly, ten times or more. This chain links TRBV5-1 with TRBJ2-7; D possibly corresponds to TRBD2 (5 bases). Trimming cost V 3 bases and J 6 bases, with 13 bases left between them. This CDR3 spans 13 amino acids. Germline V gene lookup returns CDR1 SGHRS and CDR2 YFSETQ. DNA for the CDR3: TGCGCCAGCAGCTCATATCCGCGGGTCGAGCAGTACTTC. Translating gives CASSSYPRVEQYF.

V and J are TRBV6-5 and TRBJ2-2; unclear D gene. CDR3 size: 14 residues. Per germline, CDR1 MNHEY and CDR2 SVGAGI. V lost 6 bases to trimming and J lost 1 base, with 9 bases between them. The CDR3 DNA sequence: TGTGCCAGCAGCCTAGACGGGAACACCGGGGAGCTGTTTTTT. The encoded protein is CASSLDGNTGELFF.

As for this clonotype: The junction shows a germline mismatch at one end, possibly a read error. The gene calls are TRBV5-1 and TRBJ2-1; TRBD2 matches 14 bases. The CDR3 extends over 19 amino acids. The germline gives CDR1 SGHRS, CDR2 YFSETQ. CDR3 sequence (DNA): TGCGCCAGCAGGTTGGACAGGGGACTAGCGGGGGCCGCGTACAATGAGCAGTTCTTC. Translated, it gives CASRLDRGLAGAAYNEQFF.

The rearrangement uses TRBV3-1 and TRBJ1-3; a weak D match, TRBD1 (5 bases). Germline CDR1 reads LGHDT; CDR2 reads YNNKEL (reference sequence). The CDR3 has 15 residues. V gave up 4 bases and J gave up 4 bases, with 14 bases separating them. The CDR3 reads CASSLLGRQGNTIYF. The CDR3 coding sequence is TGTGCCAGCAGCCTACTGGGACGGCAGGGAAACACCATATATTTT.

This clonotype was counted between two and nine times. J is TRBJ2-1 and V is TRBV29-1; 9 bases agree with TRBD1. The J segment lost 5 bases and the V segment lost 7 bases, leaving 9 bases of the junction unmatched. This CDR3 has 14 amino acids. The germline CDR1 and CDR2 sequences are SQVTM and ANQGSEA. CDR3: CSAEVGQGNNEQFF. As DNA, the CDR3 is TGCAGCGCCGAAGTGGGACAGGGAAACAATGAGCAGTTCTTC.

The rearrangement joins TRBV5-6 to TRBJ1-1; D is ambiguous. The germline V gene has CDR1 SGHDT and CDR2 YYEEEE. The CDR3 has 16 residues. Trimming shortened V by 0 bases and J by 6 bases, and 18 bases separated the two germline ends. CDR3 nucleotide sequence: TGTGCCAGCAGCTTGGAAGGGTACGGAACGTCGGCTGAAGCTTTCTTT. Translation gives CASSLEGYGTSAEAFF.

This clonotype was counted between two and nine times. The chain couples TRBV5-4 to TRBJ1-2; 7 nucleotides line up with TRBD1. Germline V gives CDR1 SGHNT, CDR2 YYREEE (reference sequence). Trimming cost V 0 bases and J 3 bases; bases outside gene matches: 8. The CDR3 runs to 16 residues. CDR3 protein: CASSLGHGRGDYGYTF. CDR3 nucleotides: TGTGCCAGCAGCTTGGGTCACGGCAGGGGGGACTATGGCTACACCTTC.

This clonotype was seen a few times. This chain uses TRBV27 with TRBJ2-5; 11 bases line up with TRBD1. The trim removed 5 bases at V and 5 bases at J, leaving 10 bases unmatched. The CDR3 extends over 16 amino acids. Looked up from germline, CDR1 is MNHEY and CDR2 is SMNVEV (reference sequence). The CDR3 DNA reads as TGTGCCAGCAGTCAACGGACAGGGGGCTTGGTGGAGACCCAGTACTTC. Its protein is CASSQRTGGLVETQYF.

This clonotype was picked up a small number of times. The junction differs from germline at one of its ends, possibly a read error. The chain employs TRBV2 and TRBJ1-1, with D possibly being TRBD1 (5 bases). CDR1 is SNHLY and CDR2 is FYNNEI in the germline V gene. The CDR3 contains 13 residues. CDR3 DNA: TGTGCCAGCAGTGGGTCAGGGCCCCCGCACCCGGGGTTT. This sequence encodes CASSGSGPPHPGF.

The rearrangement joins TRBV12-3 or TRBV12-4 to TRBJ2-7; 10 bases align to TRBD2. Unmatched junction bases numbered 13, after V lost 6 bases and J lost 2 bases. CDR3 size: 17 residues. Written as DNA, the CDR3 is TGTGCCAGCAGCCCCCGGGGAGCGGGAGGGATAACCTACGAGCAGTACTTC. This gives the protein CASSPRGAGGITYEQYF.

In its sample, this clonotype was seen a few times. The V call is TRBV5-1, the J call TRBJ2-3; TRBD1 matches at 9 bases. The CDR3 is made up of 16 amino acids. Trimming at V came to 2 bases and at J to 4 bases, leaving 8 bases not matched to a gene. Germline CDR1 and CDR2: SGHRS and YFSETQ. Here the CDR3 reads CASSFAGTGNPDTQYF. The CDR3 DNA reads as TGCGCCAGCAGCTTCGCAGGGACAGGGAACCCAGATACGCAGTATTTT. Full variable domain (missing parts from reference TRBV5-1 and TRBJ2-3): KAGVTQTPRYLIKTRGQQVTLSCSPISGHRSVSWYQQTPGQGLQFLFEYFSETQRNKGNFPGRFSGRQFSNSRSEMNVSTLELGDSALYLCASSFAGTGNPDTQYFGPGTRLTVL.

This clonotype has more than one count but fewer than ten. This rearrangement joins TRBV29-1 to TRBJ2-1, with TRBD2 identical over 7 bases. Germline lookup yields CDR1 SQVTM and CDR2 ANQGSEA. This CDR3 is built from 16 residues. V lost 7 bases to trimming and J lost 4 bases; unmatched junction nucleotides: 16. The CDR3 loop is CSAVGGLLSAYNEQFF. CDR3 DNA: TGCAGCGCTGTGGGGGGGTTACTGAGCGCTTACAATGAGCAGTTCTTC.

In this sample, this clonotype turned up a few times. The J gene is TRBJ2-3, the V gene TRBV20-1, with D tentatively TRBD1 (6 bases). The CDR3 has 14 residues. The germline CDR1 and CDR2 sequences are DFQATT and SNEGSKA (reference sequence). The V end was cut by 6 bases, the J end by 2 bases, with 15 bases between. CDR3 loop: CSAQTGAITDTQYF. CDR3 nucleotide sequence: TGCAGTGCGCAGACAGGCGCCATCACAGATACGCAGTATTTT.

The chain recombines TRBV7-2 with TRBJ2-3; D uncertain. Germline CDR1 and CDR2: SGHTA and FQGNSA. This CDR3 contains 15 residues. V lost 3 bases, J lost 0 bases, and 10 bases lay in between. Written as DNA, the CDR3 is TGTGCCAGCAGCTTCGACCCGTCTAGCACAGATACGCAGTATTTT. Its translation is CASSFDPSSTDTQYF. Full variable domain (missing parts from reference TRBV7-2 and TRBJ2-3): GAGVSQSPSNKVTEKGKDVELRCDPISGHTALYWYRQSLGQGLEFLIYFQGNSAPDKSGLPSDRFSAERTGGSVSTLTIQRTQQEDSAVYLCASSFDPSSTDTQYFGPGTRLTVL.